This T cell receptor beta chain was recorded in a study of human T cells and chemical hapten exposure. It was the library that attached unique molecular identifiers to individual cDNA molecules. One entry per CDR3 protein, called by TCRdb with MiXCR from the RACE reads. The sample yields about 54,000 distinct CDR3 sequences, about a tenth seen once. Points from the study as a whole: Compared with pre-sensitization or healthy control sets, expanded TCRs clustered more. There was no change with DPC sensitization in TCRs above 1 in 1000 frequency. Donor immune responses may differ from healthy people's, since all donors had alopecia.

Germline CDR1 SGHDN, CDR2 FVKESK. The length of the CDR3 is 13 residues. Trimming took 4 bases from V and 4 from J, leaving 8 bases between them. In this sample, this clonotype turned up many times. What it recognizes is unknown. Noted time point: patch test 2, 6 weeks after DPC sensitization. Documented treatment: therapeutic diphenylcyclopropenone sensitization with weekly scalp DPC. This clonotype was obtained from a woman aged 50 to 60 with alopecia areata. Some clones in this sample may be carry-over from other donors' samples. Material: whole blood, obtained in connection with sensitization to the hapten diphenylcyclopropenone (DPC). The chain couples TRBV14 to TRBJ1-5; weak D call: TRBD1 (6 bases). The CDR3 protein is CASSRQENQPQHF. The CDR3 coding sequence is TGTGCCAGCAGCCGACAGGAAAATCAGCCCCAGCATTTT. Full variable domain (missing parts from reference TRBV14 and TRBJ1-5): EAGVTQFPSHSVIEKGQTVTLRCDPISGHDNLYWYRRVMGKEIKFLLHFVKESKQDESGMPNNRFLAERTGGTYSTLKVQPAELEDSGVYFCASSRQENQPQHFGDGTRLSIL.